These 30 T cell receptor beta chains share one sample of origin, sequenced in a study of T cell responses to AZD1222 COVID-19 vaccine. Clones were sequenced by immunoSEQ multiplex PCR, and TCRdb holds only the in-frame ones, with some missing. The top ten clones hold 25% to 35% of a sample with under 150,000 clones, roughly nine tenths of them seen once. The sequences come from peripheral blood, collected on day 0 of AZD1222 vaccination. The receptor set was obtained from an adult in good health.

The chain is built from TRBV7-2 and TRBJ2-3; 11 nucleotides align to TRBD2. Germline CDR1 and CDR2: SGHTA and FQGNSA. V dropped 0 bases and J dropped 1; count of bases not matched to a gene: 3. The length of the CDR3 is 17 residues. CDR3 amino acids: CASSLAGTSGGTDTQYF. CDR3 DNA: TGTGCCAGCAGCTTAGCGGGGACTAGCGGAGGCACAGATACGCAGTATTTT.

This clone was seen only once. This chain uses TRBV6-1 with TRBJ1-5, with D hard to call. V lost 3 bases, J lost 5 bases, and 8 bases lay in between. The CDR3 contains 13 residues. Germline CDR1 MNHNS, CDR2 SASEGT. CDR3 region: CASSEAEYQPQHF. In DNA, the CDR3 is TGTGCCAGCAGTGAGGCAGAGTATCAGCCCCAGCATTTT.

The chain links TRBV7-8 to TRBJ2-7; 8 nucleotides agree with TRBD2. The V gene's germline CDR1 is SGHVS and CDR2 FQNEAQ. CDR3 length: 16 amino acids. J gave up 3 bases and V 4 bases, and 11 bases lay outside the gene matches. The CDR3 spells CASSWGERESGYEQYF. The CDR3 bases are TGTGCCAGCAGCTGGGGAGAGCGGGAGTCGGGCTACGAGCAGTACTTC.

A single count supports this clone. This sequence joins TRBV10-3 and TRBJ1-1; D is ambiguous. The CDR3 loop spans 11 amino acids. The V gene's germline CDR1 is ENHRY and CDR2 SYGVKD. The germline V and J ends were trimmed by 11 bases and 3 bases, with 10 bases remaining between them. The chain's CDR3 is CAAAVDTEAFF. The CDR3 DNA is TGTGCCGCCGCTGTTGACACTGAAGCTTTCTTT.

The chain uses TRBV7-6 and TRBJ2-2; TRBD2 aligns across 10 bases. CDR1 SGHVS and CDR2 FNYEAQ come from the germline V gene. The V gene end was trimmed by 7 bases and the J gene end by 2 bases; junction bases not matched to a gene: 16. This CDR3 comprises 19 residues. The CDR3 bases are TGTGCCAGCACCCTATTGGGGGCTAGCGGGGGCATTAACACCGGGGAGCTGTTTTTT. Its translation: CASTLLGASGGINTGELFF.

The gene calls are TRBV2 and TRBJ2-2; the D is unclear. CDR3 size: 13 residues. CDR1 and CDR2 from the germline V gene are SNHLY and FYNNEI. Trimming removed 3 bases from V and 4 bases from J, with 6 bases in between. CDR3 coding DNA: TGTGCCAGCAGTGATATGGGCACCGGGGAGCTGTTTTTT. As protein: CASSDMGTGELFF.

The chain combines TRBV5-1 with TRBJ2-7; D ambiguous. The CDR3 is made up of 15 amino acids. The V and J ends lost 4 bases and 5 bases respectively, with 19 bases between them. Germline V gene lookup returns CDR1 SGHRS and CDR2 YFSETQ. CDR3 region: CASSLRSGSPDEQYF. The CDR3 DNA sequence: TGCGCCAGCAGCCTCAGGAGTGGTTCCCCGGACGAGCAGTACTTC.

The genes are TRBV19 and TRBJ1-6, with 9 bases fitting TRBD1. This CDR3 has 14 residues. Trimming removed 6 bases from V and 9 bases from J; junction bases left unmatched: 6. The germline V gene has CDR1 LNHDA and CDR2 SQIVND (reference sequence). CDR3 in DNA: TGTGCCAGTAGCCTGATGACAGGGGGTTCACCCCTCCACTTT. Translating gives CASSLMTGGSPLHF.

This clone showed up just once. The chain carries TRBV5-6 and TRBJ1-6, with D possibly being TRBD1 (5 bases). Germline lookup yields CDR1 SGHDT and CDR2 YYEEEE. Trimming removed 4 bases at V and 7 bases at J, with 15 bases between. The CDR3 covers 15 residues. The CDR3 region has the DNA TGTGCCAGCAGCCCATGGGCCCGGGGGAATTCACCCCTCCACTTT. It specifies CASSPWARGNSPLHF.

The chain carries TRBV6-5 and TRBJ1-2; D possibly corresponds to TRBD1 (5 bases). Germline V gene lookup returns CDR1 MNHEY and CDR2 SVGAGI. This CDR3 has 13 amino acids. Trimming shortened V by 2 bases and J by 7 bases, and 11 bases separated the two germline ends. The CDR3 loop is CASSYRGDGGYTF. In DNA, the CDR3 is TGTGCCAGCAGTTACCGAGGGGATGGTGGCTACACCTTC.

The chain carries TRBV7-2 and TRBJ2-6, with D unresolved. The CDR3 is 16 residues long. CDR1 and CDR2 (germline): SGHTA, FQGNSA. V lost 1 base and J 1 base, leaving 8 bases between the germline ends. CDR3 loop: CASSLVSNSGANVLTF. CDR3 in DNA: TGTGCCAGCAGCTTAGTCAGTAATTCTGGGGCCAACGTCCTGACTTTC.

This clone appeared once. The rearrangement links TRBV10-3 to TRBJ1-1; TRBD1 aligns across 7 bases. CDR3 size: 13 residues. J gave up 7 bases and V 6 bases, and 8 bases lay outside the gene matches. The V gene's germline CDR1 is ENHRY and CDR2 SYGVKD. CDR3 DNA: TGTGCCATCAGGGCGACAGGGCGGGATGAAGCTTTCTTT. Translated: CAIRATGRDEAFF.

The chain recombines TRBV7-2 with TRBJ1-2; TRBD1 agrees at 12 bases. Germline V gene data show CDR1 as SGHTA and CDR2 as FQGNSA. Trimming at V came to 6 bases and at J to 7 bases, leaving 6 bases not matched to a gene. This CDR3 has 14 residues. CDR3 sequence reads: CASRSGTGGGGYTF. CDR3 bases: TGTGCCAGCAGGTCCGGGACAGGGGGCGGTGGCTACACCTTC.

The table lists this clone with a count of one. This sequence joins TRBV5-4 and TRBJ2-1; 13 nucleotides align to TRBD2. This CDR3 contains 17 residues. The germline CDR1 and CDR2 sequences are SGHNT and YYREEE (reference sequence). V trimming: 2 bases; J trimming: 3 bases; junction bases outside the gene matches: 5. This chain's CDR3 is CASSLGLAGDVYNEQFF. For the CDR3, the DNA is TGTGCCAGCAGCTTAGGACTAGCGGGAGATGTCTACAATGAGCAGTTCTTC.

V and J are TRBV9 and TRBJ1-6, with D perhaps matching TRBD1 (5 bases). Looked up from germline, CDR1 is SGDLS and CDR2 is YYNGEE. The CDR3 consists of 16 residues. V dropped 0 bases and J dropped 8 bases, with 15 bases sitting between them. The DNA for the CDR3 is TGTGCCAGCAGCGTAGCTAAAACAGGCGGAGATTCACCCCTCCACTTT. This codes for CASSVAKTGGDSPLHF. The full variable domain, completed using reference TRBV9 and TRBJ1-6, is DSGVTQTPKHLITATGQRVTLRCSPRSGDLSVYWYQQSLDQGLQFLIQYYNGEERAKGNILERFSAQQFPDLHSELNLSSLELGDSALYFCASSVAKTGGDSPLHFGNGTRLTVT.

The chain employs TRBV6-6 and TRBJ2-1; weak D call: TRBD1 (5 bases). The CDR3 is 14 residues long. Germline V gene sequence: CDR1 MNHNY, CDR2 SVGAGI (reference sequence). The ends were cut back, 4 bases at V and 10 bases at J, with 17 bases in the middle. For the CDR3, the DNA is TGTGCCAGCAGTTCTCCCCCCGATTACAGGGAGCAGTTCTTC. Its translation is CASSSPPDYREQFF.

The chain recombines TRBV15 with TRBJ1-2, with D uncertain. The length of the CDR3 is 15 residues. V was cut by 0 bases and J by 1 base, with 9 bases left in between. CDR1 LNHNV and CDR2 YYDKDF come from the germline V gene (reference sequence). DNA for the CDR3: TGTGCCACCAGCAGAGATTTTGACCGTAACTATGGCTACACCTTC. Protein: CATSRDFDRNYGYTF.

Turning to this clone: The junction shows a germline mismatch at one end, possibly a read error. V and J are TRBV7-7 and TRBJ2-5, with D perhaps matching TRBD1 or TRBD2 (5 bases each). CDR1 is SSHAT, CDR2 FNYEAQ, per germline (reference sequence). The CDR3 sequence is 14 residues long. The CDR3 loop is CASSPPGAQETQYF. CDR3 coding DNA: TGTGCTAGCAGCCCCCCCGGGGCCCAAGAGACCCAGTACTTC.

The chain is built from TRBV23-1 and TRBJ1-5; no clear D. TRBV23-1 is noted as an ORF with a role that remains uncertain. This CDR3 has 13 amino acids. Between the trimmed V and J ends, which lost 3 bases and 3 bases, there was a span of 6 bases. The CDR3 spells CASSHRHNQPQHF. The CDR3 DNA reads as TGCGCCAGCAGTCACCGGCACAATCAGCCCCAGCATTTT.

CDR3 sequence (DNA): TGTGCCATCAGTGCCGGGACAGACCGGGAAGCTTTCTTT. It specifies CAISAGTDREAFF. This chain connects TRBV10-3 to TRBJ1-1; TRBD1 aligns across 7 bases. The CDR3 has 13 amino acids. Trimming at V came to 4 bases and at J to 8 bases, leaving 7 bases not matched to a gene. Germline CDR1 and CDR2: ENHRY and SYGVKD.

V and J are TRBV9 and TRBJ2-7, with D hard to call. This CDR3 spans 15 amino acids. Trimming pared 2 bases from V and 2 bases from J, leaving 14 bases between. The germline gives CDR1 SGDLS, CDR2 YYNGEE. CDR3 region: CASSVSASYTYEQYF. CDR3 DNA sequence: TGTGCCAGCAGCGTCTCAGCGAGTTACACCTACGAGCAGTACTTC. Using reference TRBV9 and TRBJ2-7 for the parts outside the CDR3, the full variable domain is DSGVTQTPKHLITATGQRVTLRCSPRSGDLSVYWYQQSLDQGLQFLIQYYNGEERAKGNILERFSAQQFPDLHSELNLSSLELGDSALYFCASSVSASYTYEQYFGPGTRLTVT.

The chain uses TRBV18 and TRBJ2-7; D is unclear. Germline assignment: CDR1 KGHSH and CDR2 LQKENI. The CDR3 runs 12 residues. V lost 3 bases and J 3 bases, leaving 6 bases between the germline ends. The DNA for the CDR3 is TGTGCCAGCTCACCTCGATTCTACGAGCAGTACTTC. Amino acids: CASSPRFYEQYF.

This clone was detected once. The chain has TRBV3-1 (or the pseudogene TRBV3-2) and TRBJ2-7; 7 bases match TRBD2. Germline CDR1 is LGHDT and CDR2 is YNNKEL (reference sequence). With V trimmed by 4 bases and J by 0 bases, 3 bases remained unmatched. The CDR3 is 14 amino acids. The CDR3 DNA reads as TGTGCCAGCAGCCCCGGGACTACCTCCTACGAGCAGTACTTC. It is translated as CASSPGTTSYEQYF.

The CDR3: CASSVGTSLSNEQFF. CDR3 nucleotide sequence: TGTGCCAGCAGCGTAGGGACTAGCCTTAGCAATGAGCAGTTCTTC. This sequence joins TRBV9 and TRBJ2-1; TRBD2 aligns across 8 bases. CDR3 length equals 15 residues. The J segment lost 6 bases and the V segment lost 0 bases, leaving 5 bases of the junction unmatched. Germline loops: CDR1 SGDLS, CDR2 YYNGEE.

This clone was found once. V usage is TRBV2 and J usage is TRBJ1-5; D possibly corresponds to TRBD1 (5 bases). The V and J ends lost 0 bases and 4 bases respectively, with 13 bases between them. The germline CDR1 and CDR2 sequences are SNHLY and FYNNEI. The CDR3 is 16 amino acids. The CDR3 loop reads CASSEALGRENQPQHF. Written as DNA, the CDR3 is TGTGCCAGCAGTGAAGCGCTGGGCAGGGAAAATCAGCCCCAGCATTTT.

The V call is TRBV25-1, the J call TRBJ1-1; the D gene is possibly TRBD1 (6 bases). The CDR3 sequence is 14 residues long. Trimming took 6 bases from V and 1 from J, leaving 12 bases between them. From germline, CDR1 is MGHDK and CDR2 SYGVNS. The CDR3 DNA follows: TGTGCCAGCAGGAAAACACAGGGGAACACTGAAGCTTTCTTT. Protein sequence: CASRKTQGNTEAFF.

The V gene is TRBV5-1, the J gene TRBJ1-2; tentative D call: TRBD1 (6 bases). Germline V lookup: CDR1 SGHRS, CDR2 YFSETQ. This CDR3 comprises 14 residues. Trimming removed 3 bases at V and 7 bases at J, with 16 bases between. In nucleotides, the CDR3 is TGCGCCAGCAGCTCTTCAACAGGGAACGGTGGCTACACCTTC. Its translation is CASSSSTGNGGYTF.

The V call is TRBV27, the J call TRBJ2-1; no firm D call. CDR1 is MNHEY, CDR2 SMNVEV, per germline (reference sequence). Trimming removed 0 bases from V and 7 bases from J, with 16 bases in between. The CDR3 spans 16 residues. CDR3 loop: CASSLSLGPPRNEQFF. CDR3 DNA: TGTGCCAGCAGTTTATCGTTGGGCCCCCCAAGGAATGAGCAGTTCTTC.

This clone is a singleton in its sample. Its ends do not fully match the called genes, so a read error is possible. In DNA form, the CDR3 reads TGTGCCACCAGCAGAGATGTACGCAGGGGGCTGAACTTC. Amino acids: CATSRDVRRGLNF. This chain links TRBV15 with TRBJ2-7, with 8 bases identical to TRBD1. Germline V lookup: CDR1 LNHNV, CDR2 YYDKDF (reference sequence). This CDR3 is built from 13 residues.

The J gene is TRBJ2-7, the V gene TRBV9; no definite D call. Trimming removed 2 bases from V and 7 bases from J, with 10 bases in between. CDR3 length: 12 amino acids. Germline loops: CDR1 SGDLS, CDR2 YYNGEE. This chain's CDR3 is CASSVDGGEQYF. The CDR3 DNA sequence: TGTGCCAGCAGCGTTGATGGTGGGGAGCAGTACTTC.